This T cell receptor beta chain was recorded in a study of T cell repertoires in cytomegalovirus infection. This clonotype was seen only a few times. The antigen is undetermined. TCRdb re-analysed the reads in MiXCR, keeping a single row per CDR3 protein. The table records about 400,000 distinct CDR3 sequences, approximately 35% of them present only once. Study results and limitations: Carriers of CMV and the relevant HLA type were discriminated by public TCR beta frequency.

Sequences were derived from cultured PBMCs, sampled from culture after CMV antigen stimulation. This receptor was taken from a human donor in good health (CMV status not recorded). Some clones in this sample may be carry-over from other donors' samples.

CDR3 loop: CASSLAGERFF. The CDR3 coding sequence is TGTGCCAGCAGTTTAGCAGGGGAACGGTTCTTC. The V and J genes are TRBV12-3 or TRBV12-4 and TRBJ2-1, with a weak D call TRBD1 (5 bases). The CDR3 consists of 11 residues. With 0 bases removed from V and 15 bases from J, the gap between germline ends came to 9 bases.